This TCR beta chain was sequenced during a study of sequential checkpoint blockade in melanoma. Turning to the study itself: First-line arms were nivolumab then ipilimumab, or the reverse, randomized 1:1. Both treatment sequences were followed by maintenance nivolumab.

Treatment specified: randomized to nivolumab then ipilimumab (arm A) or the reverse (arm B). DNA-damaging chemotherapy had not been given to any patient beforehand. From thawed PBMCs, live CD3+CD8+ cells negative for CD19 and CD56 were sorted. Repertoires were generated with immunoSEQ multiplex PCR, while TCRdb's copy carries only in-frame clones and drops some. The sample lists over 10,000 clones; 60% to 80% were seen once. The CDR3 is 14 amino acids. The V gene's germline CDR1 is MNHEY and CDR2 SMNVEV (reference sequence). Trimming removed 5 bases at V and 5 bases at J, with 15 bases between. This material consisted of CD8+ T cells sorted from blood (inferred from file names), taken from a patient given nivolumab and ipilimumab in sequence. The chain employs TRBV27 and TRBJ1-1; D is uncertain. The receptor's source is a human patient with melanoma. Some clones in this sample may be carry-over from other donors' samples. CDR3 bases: TGTGCCAGCAGTCCAAGGTCCGCGGGAACTGAAGCTTTCTTT. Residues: CASSPRSAGTEAFF.